This TCR beta chain was captured in a study of T cells in Graves' hyperthyroidism and ophthalmopathy. About this clonotype: The target antigen is unknown.

The CDR3 totals 15 residues. V was shortened by 2 bases and J by 7 bases, with 15 bases between the two germline ends. The germline gives CDR1 LGHNA, CDR2 YNFKEQ. TCR beta CDR3 region amplification was performed from RNA transcripts. The HTBI primer set served for first-round RT-PCR of the TCR CDR3. Each CDR3 protein gets one entry after TCRdb re-called the multiplex PCR reads with MiXCR. The sample contains roughly 170,000 distinct CDR3 sequences, about a tenth of which appear only once. In patients aged 18 to 65, hyperthyroidism was newly diagnosed, with duration under 2 months. A patient was excluded if there was uncontrolled infection, other autoimmune disease, pregnancy or lactation. Findings of the study overall: Most thyroid clonotypes with frequency above 0.001 were detected in blood.

What was sequenced was blood. This chain uses TRBV4-2 with TRBJ1-5; the D gene is possibly TRBD1 (5 bases). The clonotype originates from a woman under 30 with Graves' hyperthyroidism that later progressed to Graves' ophthalmopathy. CDR3 amino acids: CASSQSNGGDQPQHF. For the CDR3, the DNA is TGTGCCAGCAGCCAATCGAACGGCGGGGACCAGCCCCAGCATTTT.